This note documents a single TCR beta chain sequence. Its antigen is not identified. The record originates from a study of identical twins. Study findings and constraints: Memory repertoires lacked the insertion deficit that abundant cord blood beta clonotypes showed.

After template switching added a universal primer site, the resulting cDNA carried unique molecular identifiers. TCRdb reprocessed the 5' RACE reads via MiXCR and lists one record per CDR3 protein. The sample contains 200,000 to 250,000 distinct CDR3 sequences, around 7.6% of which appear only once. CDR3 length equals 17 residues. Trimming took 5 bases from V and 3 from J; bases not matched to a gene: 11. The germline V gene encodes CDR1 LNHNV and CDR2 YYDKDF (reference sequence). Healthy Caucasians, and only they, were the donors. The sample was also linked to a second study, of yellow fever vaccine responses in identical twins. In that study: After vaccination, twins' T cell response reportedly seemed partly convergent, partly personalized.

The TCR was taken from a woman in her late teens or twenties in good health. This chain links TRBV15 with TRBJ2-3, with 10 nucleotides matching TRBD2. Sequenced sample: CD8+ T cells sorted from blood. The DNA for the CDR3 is TGTGCCACCAGCGGATCGGCGCTAGCGGGAGTGACAGATACGCAGTATTTT. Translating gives CATSGSALAGVTDTQYF.